These 6 T cell receptor beta chains share one sample of origin, sequenced in a study of T-cell memory formation after mild COVID-19. TCRdb redid the calling of the 5' RACE reads with MiXCR, one entry per CDR3 protein. The table lists just under 550,000 distinct CDR3 sequences, roughly 20% of them singletons, with roughly an eighth in the top ten. Sequencing input: PBMCs or a T cell subset sorted from them (not recorded which). The receptors were gathered from an adult woman who had mild COVID-19 (a few samples of this study predate the infection). Cell type and time point are not known.

The CDR3 nucleotides are TGCGCCAGCAGCCAGACCAGCGGGAGTCAAACCTACGAGCAGTACTTC. Protein sequence: CASSQTSGSQTYEQYF. The J gene is TRBJ2-7, the V gene TRBV4-3; 8 nucleotides align to TRBD2. J lost 2 bases, V lost 3 bases, and 9 bases had no gene match. Germline assignment: CDR1 LGHNA and CDR2 YSLEER. This CDR3 region has 16 residues.

This clonotype was recorded a few times. The chain carries TRBV5-1 and TRBJ2-5; the D gene is possibly TRBD1 (6 bases). The V gene's germline CDR1 is SGHRS and CDR2 YFSETQ. Trimming took 2 bases from V and 2 from J, leaving 16 bases between them. The CDR3 has 16 amino acids. The CDR3 DNA follows: TGCGCCAGCAGCTTTAGGGAGCTCGGGACACAAGAGACCCAGTACTTC. Translated: CASSFRELGTQETQYF.

The chain links TRBV15 to TRBJ2-3; 11 nucleotides agree with TRBD2. The CDR3 totals 17 residues. Germline V gene sequence: CDR1 LNHNV, CDR2 YYDKDF (reference sequence). V shed 3 bases and J 0 bases; nucleotides not matched to a gene: 5. In DNA, the CDR3 is TGTGCCACCAGCAGTAGCGGGGGGGCACCTAGCACAGATACGCAGTATTTT. Its protein product is CATSSSGGAPSTDTQYF. Variable domain in full (rest from reference TRBV15 and TRBJ2-3): DAMVIQNPRYQVTQFGKPVTLSCSQTLNHNVMYWYQQKSSQAPKLLFHYYDKDFNNEADTPDNFQSRRPNTSFCFLDIRSPGLGDTAMYLCATSSSGGAPSTDTQYFGPGTRLTVL.

This clonotype turned up a few times. The chain uses TRBV7-9 and TRBJ2-1; 8 nucleotides agree with TRBD2. This CDR3 has 15 residues. J gave up 4 bases and V 6 bases, and 8 bases lay outside the gene matches. Germline CDR1 reads SEHNR; CDR2 reads FQNEAQ (reference sequence). The CDR3 DNA sequence: TGTGCCAGCAGTCTACTAGCGGATATTTACAATGAGCAGTTCTTC. Amino acid sequence: CASSLLADIYNEQFF.

The J gene is TRBJ2-2, the V gene TRBV20-1; D is possibly TRBD1 (5 bases). There are 14 residues in the CDR3. Germline V CDR1 and CDR2: DFQATT, SNEGSKA (reference sequence). V lost 1 base and J 6 bases, leaving 12 bases between the germline ends. This CDR3 is CSARAQGNPGELFF. The CDR3 region has the DNA TGCAGTGCTAGAGCGCAGGGTAACCCCGGGGAGCTGTTTTTT.

V is TRBV5-1 and J is TRBJ1-6; D not resolved. V was shortened by 0 bases and J by 5 bases, with 9 bases between the two germline ends. Germline CDR1 and CDR2: SGHRS and YFSETQ. This CDR3 has 15 amino acids. The CDR3 spells CASSLEWGDNSPLHF. The CDR3 DNA is TGCGCCAGCAGCTTGGAGTGGGGAGATAATTCACCCCTCCACTTT.